Reported below is one T cell receptor (beta chain). Its antigen is not known. In germline, CDR1 is SGDLS, CDR2 YYNGEE. The CDR3 sequence is 14 residues long. After removal of 2 bases from V and 5 bases from J, the junction contained 3 bases not matched to a gene. Here immunoSEQ multiplex PCR was the method, and the copy in TCRdb shows in-frame clones only, minus some. This sample carries more than 2,000,000 clones, approximately 93% of them seen once, and the ten largest clones take under 0.45%. The data belong to a study of shared clonotypes between healthy human individuals. Study conclusions and caveats: Several donors held approximately 4.5% of naive CD4 clonotypes in common. Generally, naive subsets came out with larger estimated richness than memory subsets.

Sequences were obtained from naive CD4+ T cells from PBMCs. This sample's subset: CD45RA+ positively selected. This TCR came from a man aged 18 to 29 in good health. Some clones in this sample may be carry-over from other donors' samples. The rearrangement links TRBV9 to TRBJ2-3; 9 bases map to TRBD2. The CDR3 region is CASSVGLALDTQYF. The CDR3 DNA is TGTGCCAGCAGCGTGGGACTAGCTCTAGATACGCAGTATTTT.